The clone carrying this T cell receptor (beta chain) was seen a handful of times. This record comes from a study of cytomegalovirus exposure and HLA in healthy donors. Primers: 60 Vbeta forward and 13 Jbeta reverse. Only in-frame clones appear in the TCRdb table, and some are missing; sequencing was by immunoSEQ multiplex PCR. The table has roughly 200,000 clones, almost 85% seen once. Germline V gives CDR1 SEHNR, CDR2 FQNEAQ (reference sequence). The V end was cut by 1 base, the J end by 4 bases, with 7 bases between. The CDR3 sequence is 13 residues long. The sequence derives from a woman aged 45-59 years in good health and CMV-seronegative. V and J are TRBV7-9 and TRBJ1-1; D ambiguous. The specimen was PBMCs. The CDR3 nucleotides read TGTGCCAGCAGCTTAGAGCCGGTCACTGAAGCTTTCTTT. It codes for CASSLEPVTEAFF.